This TCR beta chain was sequenced for a study of blood T cell repertoires in COVID-19. Looking at the study overall: Donors in the United States, Italy and Spain gave samples during acute or convalescent COVID-19.

In the authors' workflow: Reference gene primer amplification yielded estimated nucleated cell counts. Produced via immunoSEQ multiplex PCR; TCRdb's table is partial and in-frame only. From that table come the V and J calls and clone size; the DNA was used to work out D and trimming. The sample has approximately 100,000 clones; about 80% are singletons. CDR3 size: 15 residues. Germline V lookup: CDR1 SNHLY, CDR2 FYNNEI. Trimming at V came to 7 bases and at J to 1 base, leaving 4 bases not matched to a gene. The chain couples TRBV2 to TRBJ2-6; 7 nucleotides agree with TRBD1. This clonotype originated in a woman of 80 years or more with active or convalescent COVID-19. The sequenced sample was peripheral blood. In nucleotides, the CDR3 is TGTGCCAGCACGCAACAGGGGTCTGGGGCCAACGTCCTGACTTTC. It encodes CASTQQGSGANVLTF.